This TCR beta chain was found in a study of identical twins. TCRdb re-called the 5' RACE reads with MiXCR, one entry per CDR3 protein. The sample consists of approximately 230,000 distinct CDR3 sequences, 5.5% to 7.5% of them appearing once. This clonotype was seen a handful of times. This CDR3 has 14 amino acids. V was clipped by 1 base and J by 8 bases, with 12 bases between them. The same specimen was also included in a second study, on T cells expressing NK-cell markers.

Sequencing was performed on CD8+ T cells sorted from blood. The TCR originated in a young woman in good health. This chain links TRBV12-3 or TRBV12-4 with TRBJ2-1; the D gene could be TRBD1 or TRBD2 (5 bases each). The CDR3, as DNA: TGTGCCAGCAGTTTAGACGAGGGGAACGATGAGCAGTTCTTC. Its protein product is CASSLDEGNDEQFF.